The present T cell receptor beta chain was sequenced within a study of OX40 agonist ivuxolimab in advanced cancers. This CDR3 has 12 residues. Germline loops: CDR1 GTSNPN, CDR2 SVGIG (reference sequence). V shed 3 bases and J shed 6 bases, with 9 bases lying between them. Patients who had autoimmune disease history or got systemic immunosuppression were left out. Profiling relied on immunoSEQ multiplex PCR, and the TCRdb table lists in-frame clones only, not all of them. Of about 28,000 clones in the sample, roughly four fifths are singletons; the top ten hold 25% to 30%. The specimen was CD4+ or CD8+ T cells sorted from blood, collected in a trial of the OX40 agonist ivuxolimab. The receptor's source is an adult with an advanced solid tumor such as melanoma, head and neck, liver or kidney cancer. This rearrangement joins TRBV30 to TRBJ1-3; tentative D call: TRBD1 (5 bases). Here the CDR3 reads CAWRPTENTIYF. The CDR3 DNA sequence: TGTGCCTGGAGACCGACAGAAAACACCATATATTTT.